Described below is a single T cell receptor (beta chain) sequence and its context. The target antigen is unknown. This entry comes from a study of OX40 agonist ivuxolimab in advanced cancers. Across the whole study: Patients were given ivuxolimab, an antibody that agonizes OX40 (CD134).

Profiled with immunoSEQ multiplex PCR; TCRdb holds only in-frame clones, not every one. The sample has roughly 70,000 clones, about nine tenths seen once. Study-wide findings and caveats: More expanded clones were seen, on average, in CD8+ T cells than in CD4+. The CD4+ and CD8+ T cells in the blood had expanded clonally by week 6 at 0.1 to 3.0 mg/kg. Partly responding patients at 0.1-3.0 mg/kg showed some of the smallest clonal expansion.

The CDR3 runs 12 residues. V shed 0 bases and J shed 7 bases, with 10 bases lying between them. CDR1 and CDR2 (germline): GTSNPN, SVGIG (reference sequence). This sequence was found in an adult with an advanced solid tumor such as melanoma, head and neck, liver or kidney cancer. Sequenced material: CD4+ or CD8+ T cells sorted from blood, taken in a trial of the OX40 agonist ivuxolimab. J is TRBJ2-7 and V is TRBV30; unclear D gene. CDR3 in DNA: TGTGCCTGGAGTGTTACGCCTGCGGAGCAGTACTTC. Amino acid sequence: CAWSVTPAEQYF.